Listed here are 15 T cell receptor beta chains from one sample, sequenced in a study of patients and donors after allogeneic stem cell transplantation. TCRdb ran MiXCR on the RT-PCR reads and lists one entry per CDR3 protein. The profile shows about a million distinct CDR3 sequences, under 20% of them singletons. Input material: blood, either unsorted or a sorted T cell fraction (not recorded which). These receptors originate from a human donor who was either an allogeneic HSCT recipient or a stem cell or donor lymphocyte infusion donor (not recorded which). It is not recorded whose cells these are; they may come from a transplant donor.

There are a few counts of this clonotype. The genes are TRBV29-1 and TRBJ2-7, with no clear D. The CDR3 is 12 residues long. CDR1 and CDR2 (germline): SQVTM, ANQGSEA. Trimming left V 4 bases short and J 3 bases short, with 10 bases between. CDR3 protein: CSVAGRFYEQYF. In DNA, the CDR3 is TGCAGCGTTGCCGGAAGGTTCTACGAGCAGTACTTC.

This clonotype was counted at least ten times. V gene TRBV11-2 combines with J gene TRBJ1-2; no definite D call. Trimming stripped 7 bases from V and 4 bases from J, with 16 bases between. CDR1 is SGHAT, CDR2 FQNNGV, per germline. The CDR3 consists of 14 residues. The CDR3: CASTPYGDPYGYTF. As DNA, the CDR3 is TGTGCCAGCACCCCGTATGGGGATCCCTATGGCTACACCTTC.

V is TRBV6-2 or TRBV6-3 and J is TRBJ2-7; TRBD2 agrees at 7 bases. Germline trimming cut 5 bases from V and 4 bases from J; bases unmatched to any gene: 14. The CDR3 is made up of 16 amino acids. From germline, CDR1 is MNHEY and CDR2 SVGEGT. The CDR3 spells CASSRQGFERGYEQYF. DNA of the CDR3: TGTGCCAGCAGTCGTCAGGGTTTTGAGCGGGGATACGAGCAGTACTTC.

The chain joins TRBV14 to TRBJ2-7; D might be TRBD1 or TRBD2, each matching 5 bases. Trimming stripped 0 bases from V and 3 bases from J, with 15 bases between. Germline V CDR1 and CDR2: SGHDN, FVKESK. This CDR3 is 16 amino acids long. DNA for the CDR3: TGTGCCAGCAGCCAAGATAAAACTCTGAGGGGCTACGAGCAGTACTTC. Amino acids: CASSQDKTLRGYEQYF.

For the CDR3, the DNA is TGTGCCAGCAGTTTGGTGGCTTCCTCCTACGAGCAGTACTTC. Its translation: CASSLVASSYEQYF. This chain joins TRBV27 and TRBJ2-7; unclear D gene. Trimming pared 3 bases from V and 0 bases from J, leaving 9 bases between. The CDR3 has 14 amino acids. Germline lookup yields CDR1 MNHEY and CDR2 SMNVEV (reference sequence).

This clonotype appeared a few times. The J gene is TRBJ2-5, the V gene TRBV9; 13 bases align to TRBD2. This CDR3 is built from 16 residues. The V gene end was trimmed by 2 bases and the J gene end by 1 base; junction bases not matched to a gene: 2. CDR1 is SGDLS and CDR2 is YYNGEE in the germline V gene. CDR3: CASSVRTSGGQETQYF. The CDR3 DNA reads TGTGCCAGCAGCGTCCGGACTAGCGGGGGCCAAGAGACCCAGTACTTC.

This clonotype appeared a few times. The gene calls are TRBV20-1 and TRBJ2-7; the D gene is possibly TRBD1 (6 bases). The V gene's germline CDR1 is DFQATT and CDR2 SNEGSKA (reference sequence). The germline V and J ends were trimmed by 2 bases and 2 bases, with 10 bases remaining between them. The CDR3 runs 13 residues. The CDR3 protein is CSARQGSTYEQYF. CDR3 coding DNA: TGCAGTGCTAGACAGGGGAGCACCTACGAGCAGTACTTC.

This clonotype was seen more than once but under ten times. The V call is TRBV27, the J call TRBJ2-1, with D hard to call. V lost 4 bases, J lost 7 bases, and 11 bases lay in between. Germline V gives CDR1 MNHEY, CDR2 SMNVEV (reference sequence). The CDR3 sequence is 13 residues long. CDR3 sequence (DNA): TGTGCCAGCAGTTCCCTAACCAGGAATGAGCAGTTCTTC. It is translated as CASSSLTRNEQFF.

The CDR3 nucleotides are TGCAGTGCTAGACCACCACAGGGTCAGCCCCAGCATTTT. Translating gives CSARPPQGQPQHF. The chain couples TRBV20-1 to TRBJ1-5; TRBD1 might be the D (6 bases). V lost 2 bases and J 6 bases, leaving 11 bases between the germline ends. CDR3 size: 13 residues. Germline values: CDR1 DFQATT, CDR2 SNEGSKA (reference sequence).

The chain recombines TRBV6-5 with TRBJ1-1, with D hard to call. The CDR3 is 15 amino acids. Germline values: CDR1 MNHEY, CDR2 SVGAGI. With 2 bases removed from V and 1 base from J, the gap between germline ends came to 11 bases. The CDR3 region has the DNA TGTGCCAGCAGTTACCGGGAGACCGGGAACACTGAAGCTTTCTTT. The encoded protein is CASSYRETGNTEAFF.

This clonotype was detected only a few times. This CDR3 reads CASSLYEDKNQPQHF. The DNA for the CDR3 is TGTGCCAGCAGCCTTTATGAGGACAAGAATCAGCCCCAGCATTTT. The J gene is TRBJ1-5, the V gene TRBV12-3 or TRBV12-4; D may be TRBD1 (5 bases). This CDR3 contains 15 residues. V gave up 6 bases and J gave up 4 bases, with 16 bases separating them.

There are a few counts of this clonotype. The CDR3 coding sequence is TGTGCCAGCAGCGTAGGGCAGGGTATGTCCTACGAGCAGTACTTC. Its translation: CASSVGQGMSYEQYF. The V call is TRBV9, the J call TRBJ2-7; weak D call: TRBD1 (5 bases). Germline CDR1 reads SGDLS; CDR2 reads YYNGEE. With 0 bases removed from V and 1 base from J, the gap between germline ends came to 11 bases. This CDR3 is built from 15 residues.

This clonotype occurred many times. In nucleotides, the CDR3 is TGTGCCAGCAGCTCGCTGGGAGGGAAAAACACCGGGGAGCTGTTTTTT. It codes for CASSSLGGKNTGELFF. V and J are TRBV3-1 and TRBJ2-2; 7 bases fit TRBD2. The CDR3 has 16 amino acids. The V and J ends lost 5 bases and 2 bases, in that order; junction bases with no gene match: 8. In germline, CDR1 is LGHDT, CDR2 YNNKEL (reference sequence).

The chain uses TRBV4-2 and TRBJ2-7; weak D call: TRBD1 (5 bases). Germline V gene lookup returns CDR1 LGHNA and CDR2 YNFKEQ. This CDR3 spans 17 amino acids. The ends were cut back, 0 bases at V and 3 bases at J, with 18 bases in the middle. CDR3 loop: CASSQEGIPKGIYEQYF. The DNA for the CDR3 is TGTGCCAGCAGCCAAGAGGGCATCCCAAAGGGGATCTACGAGCAGTACTTC.

A note on this clonotype: A much larger clone lies a single base off, so this may be a read error. The chain has TRBV11-3 and TRBJ2-7; D is undetermined. The germline V gene encodes CDR1 SGHNT and CDR2 YENEEA. The CDR3 contains 13 residues. The ends were cut back, 1 base at V and 3 bases at J, with 7 bases in the middle. The CDR3 region is CASSLARFYEQYF. The CDR3 DNA reads as TGTGCCAGCAGCTTAGCTCGATTCTACGAGCAGTACTTC.